This passage covers 6 T cell receptor beta chains from one sample sequenced in a study of blood T cell repertoires in COVID-19. Generated by immunoSEQ multiplex PCR, the TCRdb table keeps only in-frame clones and is missing some. This table holds roughly 80,000 clones, 81% found once. Sequencing was done on a sample of peripheral blood. Receptors originate from a man of 80 years or more with acute or convalescent COVID-19.

This chain connects TRBV27 to TRBJ1-2; TRBD1 is a possible D gene (6 bases). CDR3 length equals 13 residues. Germline CDR1 is MNHEY and CDR2 is SMNVEV (reference sequence). V was clipped by 6 bases and J by 8 bases, with 16 bases between them. The CDR3 region is CASRFRGAEGYTF. For the CDR3, the DNA is TGTGCCAGCAGGTTCCGGGGGGCGGAGGGCTACACCTTC.

In this sample, this clone turned up once. This sequence joins TRBV3-1 (or the pseudogene TRBV3-2) and TRBJ1-3; no reliable D call. The germline CDR1 and CDR2 sequences are LGHDT and YNNKEL (reference sequence). The ends were cut back, 6 bases at V and 4 bases at J, with 10 bases in the middle. CDR3 length equals 13 residues. As DNA, the CDR3 is TGTGCCAGCAGAGCCCCTTCGGGAAACACCATATATTTT. This translates into CASRAPSGNTIYF.

This clone was detected ten times or more. The chain carries TRBV28 and TRBJ1-3; TRBD1 is a possible D gene (5 bases). Trimming removed 6 bases at V and 2 bases at J, with 20 bases between. CDR3 length: 17 residues. Germline lookup yields CDR1 MDHEN and CDR2 SYDVKM. The CDR3 DNA sequence: TGTGCCAGCAGCATAGCCGGGACTGGGTGGACTGGAAACACCATATATTTT. Its translation: CASSIAGTGWTGNTIYF.

The V and J genes are TRBV19 and TRBJ1-1; TRBD1 is a possible D gene (5 bases). CDR3 length: 13 residues. V dropped 4 bases and J dropped 0 bases, with 6 bases sitting between them. Germline CDR1 is LNHDA and CDR2 is SQIVND (reference sequence). CDR3 sequence reads: CASSRGVNTEAFF. CDR3 sequence (DNA): TGTGCCAGTAGTAGGGGGGTGAACACTGAAGCTTTCTTT.

There are a few counts of this clone. This chain connects TRBV15 to TRBJ1-4, with D tentatively TRBD1 (6 bases). CDR1 is LNHNV, CDR2 YYDKDF, per germline (reference sequence). The CDR3 covers 17 residues. V was clipped by 5 bases and J by 3 bases, with 19 bases between them. CDR3 in amino acids: CATSSKLRGMANEKLFF. The CDR3 coding sequence is TGTGCCACCAGCTCGAAACTTAGGGGGATGGCTAATGAAAAACTGTTTTTT.

The CDR3 DNA follows: TGTGCCATCAGTGGGGGGGGCAACTCCTACAATGAGCAGTTCTTC. It specifies CAISGGGNSYNEQFF. The chain employs TRBV10-3 and TRBJ2-1, with D perhaps matching TRBD2 (7 bases). The germline V gene encodes CDR1 ENHRY and CDR2 SYGVKD. Trimming left V 4 bases short and J 0 bases short, with 10 bases between. The CDR3 has 15 amino acids.